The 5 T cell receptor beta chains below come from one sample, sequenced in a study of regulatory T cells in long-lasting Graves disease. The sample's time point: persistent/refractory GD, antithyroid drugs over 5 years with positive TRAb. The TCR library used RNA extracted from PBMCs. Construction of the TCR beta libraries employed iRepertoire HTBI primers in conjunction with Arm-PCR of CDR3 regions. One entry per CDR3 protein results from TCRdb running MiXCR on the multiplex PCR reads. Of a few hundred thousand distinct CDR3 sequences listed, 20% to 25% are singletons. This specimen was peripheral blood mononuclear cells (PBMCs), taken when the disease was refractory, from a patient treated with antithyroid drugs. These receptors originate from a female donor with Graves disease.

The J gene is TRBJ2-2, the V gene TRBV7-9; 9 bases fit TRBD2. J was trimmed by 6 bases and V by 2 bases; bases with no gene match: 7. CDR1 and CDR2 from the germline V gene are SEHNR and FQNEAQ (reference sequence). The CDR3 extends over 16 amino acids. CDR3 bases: TGTGCCAGCAGCTTACTGGCGGGAGGGCGCCCCGGGGAGCTGTTTTTT. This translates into CASSLLAGGRPGELFF.

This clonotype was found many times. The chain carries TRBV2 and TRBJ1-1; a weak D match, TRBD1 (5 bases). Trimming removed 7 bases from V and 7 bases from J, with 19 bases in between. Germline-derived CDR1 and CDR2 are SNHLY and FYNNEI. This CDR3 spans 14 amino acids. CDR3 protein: CASKTTDRTSEAFF. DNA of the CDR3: TGTGCCAGCAAGACGACAGACAGAACAAGTGAAGCTTTCTTT.

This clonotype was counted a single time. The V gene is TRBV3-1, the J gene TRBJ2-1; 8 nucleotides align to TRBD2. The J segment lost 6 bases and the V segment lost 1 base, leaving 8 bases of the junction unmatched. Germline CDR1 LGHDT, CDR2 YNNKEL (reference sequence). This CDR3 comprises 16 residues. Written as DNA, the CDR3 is TGTGCCAGCAGCCAAGCATGGGACGGGAGGGCCAATGAGCAGTTCTTC. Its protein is CASSQAWDGRANEQFF.

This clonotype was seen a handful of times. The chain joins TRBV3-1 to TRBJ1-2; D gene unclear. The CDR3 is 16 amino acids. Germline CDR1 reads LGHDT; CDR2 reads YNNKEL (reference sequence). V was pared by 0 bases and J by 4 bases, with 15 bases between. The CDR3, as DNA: TGTGCCAGCAGCCAAGAGAGGGAGGCAGACCTCTATGGCTACACCTTC. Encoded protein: CASSQEREADLYGYTF.

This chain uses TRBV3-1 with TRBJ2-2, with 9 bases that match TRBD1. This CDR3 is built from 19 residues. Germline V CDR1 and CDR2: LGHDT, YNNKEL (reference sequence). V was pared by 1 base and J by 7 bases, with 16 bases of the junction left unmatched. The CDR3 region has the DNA TGTGCCAGCAGCCAAGCCGGTACTTGGGACAGGGCGATTTTCGGGGAGCTGTTTTTT. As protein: CASSQAGTWDRAIFGELFF.